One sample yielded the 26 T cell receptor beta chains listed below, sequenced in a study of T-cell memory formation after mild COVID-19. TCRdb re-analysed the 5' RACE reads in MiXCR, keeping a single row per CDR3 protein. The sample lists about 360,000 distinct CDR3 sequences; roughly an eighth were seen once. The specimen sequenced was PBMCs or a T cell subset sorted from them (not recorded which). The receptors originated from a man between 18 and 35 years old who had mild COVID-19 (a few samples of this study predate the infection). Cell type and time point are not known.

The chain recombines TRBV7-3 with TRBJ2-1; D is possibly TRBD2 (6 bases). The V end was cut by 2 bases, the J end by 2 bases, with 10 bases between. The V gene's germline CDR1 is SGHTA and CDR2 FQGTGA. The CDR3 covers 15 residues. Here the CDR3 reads CASSLRRGPYNEQFF. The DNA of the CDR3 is TGTGCCAGCAGCTTACGGCGGGGCCCCTACAATGAGCAGTTCTTC.

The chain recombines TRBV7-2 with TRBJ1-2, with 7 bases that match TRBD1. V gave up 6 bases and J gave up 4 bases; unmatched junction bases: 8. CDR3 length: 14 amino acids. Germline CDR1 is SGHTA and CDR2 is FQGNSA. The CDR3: CASSPQGQLYGYTF. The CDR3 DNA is TGTGCCAGCAGTCCCCAGGGACAGCTCTATGGCTACACCTTC. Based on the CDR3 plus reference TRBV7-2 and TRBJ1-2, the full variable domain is GAGVSQSPSNKVTEKGKDVELRCDPISGHTALYWYRQSLGQGLEFLIYFQGNSAPDKSGLPSDRFSAERTGGSVSTLTIQRTQQEDSAVYLCASSPQGQLYGYTFGSGTRLTVV.

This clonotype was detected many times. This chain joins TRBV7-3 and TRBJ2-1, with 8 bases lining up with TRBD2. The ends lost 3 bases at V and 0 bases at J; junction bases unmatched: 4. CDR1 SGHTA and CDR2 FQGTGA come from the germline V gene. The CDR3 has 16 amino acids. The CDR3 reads CASSFSGTSSYNEQFF. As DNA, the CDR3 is TGTGCCAGCAGCTTTAGCGGGACGAGCTCCTACAATGAGCAGTTCTTC.

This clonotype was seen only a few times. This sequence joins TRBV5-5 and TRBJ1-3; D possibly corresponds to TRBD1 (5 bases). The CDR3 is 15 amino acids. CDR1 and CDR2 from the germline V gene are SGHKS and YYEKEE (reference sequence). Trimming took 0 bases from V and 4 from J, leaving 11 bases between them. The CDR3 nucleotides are TGTGCCAGCAGCTTGGGCCACGGACACGGAAACACCATATATTTT. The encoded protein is CASSLGHGHGNTIYF.

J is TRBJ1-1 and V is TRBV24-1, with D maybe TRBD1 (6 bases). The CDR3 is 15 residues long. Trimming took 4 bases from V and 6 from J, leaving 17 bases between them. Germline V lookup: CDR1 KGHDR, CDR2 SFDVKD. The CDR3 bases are TGTGCCACCAGTGACCGGGACAATTGGGGCGCTGAAGCTTTCTTT. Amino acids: CATSDRDNWGAEAFF.

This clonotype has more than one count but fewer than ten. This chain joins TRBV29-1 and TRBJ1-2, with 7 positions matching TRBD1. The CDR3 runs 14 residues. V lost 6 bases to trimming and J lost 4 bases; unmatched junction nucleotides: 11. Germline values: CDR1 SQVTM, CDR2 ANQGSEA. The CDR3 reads CSVAEDRTGYGYTF. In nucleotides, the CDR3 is TGCAGCGTCGCGGAGGACAGGACGGGCTATGGCTACACCTTC. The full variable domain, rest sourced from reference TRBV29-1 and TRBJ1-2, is SAVISQKPSRDICQRGTSLTIQCQVDSQVTMMFWYRQQPGQSLTLIATANQGSEATYESGFVIDKFPISRPNLTFSTLTVSNMSPEDSSIYLCSVAEDRTGYGYTFGSGTRLTVV.

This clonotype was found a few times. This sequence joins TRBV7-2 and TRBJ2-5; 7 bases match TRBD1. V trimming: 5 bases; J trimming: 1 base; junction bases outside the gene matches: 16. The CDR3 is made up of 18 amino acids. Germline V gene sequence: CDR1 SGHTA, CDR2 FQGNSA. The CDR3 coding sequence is TGTGCCAGCAGCGGCCCCGTTCGCAACACAGGGGTCCAAGAGACCCAGTACTTC. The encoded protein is CASSGPVRNTGVQETQYF.

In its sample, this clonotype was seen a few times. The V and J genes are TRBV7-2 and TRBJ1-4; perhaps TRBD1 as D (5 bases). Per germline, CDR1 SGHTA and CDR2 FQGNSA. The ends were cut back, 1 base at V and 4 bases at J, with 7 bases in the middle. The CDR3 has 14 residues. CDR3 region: CASSLDGGNEKLFF. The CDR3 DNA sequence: TGTGCCAGCAGCTTAGACGGGGGTAATGAAAAACTGTTTTTT.

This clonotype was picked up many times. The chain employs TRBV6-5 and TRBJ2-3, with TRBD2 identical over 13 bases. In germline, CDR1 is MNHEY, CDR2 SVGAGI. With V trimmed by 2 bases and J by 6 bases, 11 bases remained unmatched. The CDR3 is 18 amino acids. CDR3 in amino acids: CASSYATSGGLRGDTQYF. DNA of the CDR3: TGTGCCAGCAGTTACGCGACTAGCGGGGGGCTACGCGGGGATACGCAGTATTTT.

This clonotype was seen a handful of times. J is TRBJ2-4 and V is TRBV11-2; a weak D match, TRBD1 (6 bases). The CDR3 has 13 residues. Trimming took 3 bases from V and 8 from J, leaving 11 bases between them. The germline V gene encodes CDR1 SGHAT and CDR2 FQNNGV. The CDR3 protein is CASSFQGLDIQYF. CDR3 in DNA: TGTGCCAGCAGCTTCCAGGGGTTGGACATTCAGTACTTC.

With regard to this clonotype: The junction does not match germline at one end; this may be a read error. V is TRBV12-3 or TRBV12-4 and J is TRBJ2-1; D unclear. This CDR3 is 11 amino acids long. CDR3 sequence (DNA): TGTGCCAGCAGTTCCTCAGGTTACCCTTCTTTC. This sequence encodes CASSSSGYPSF.

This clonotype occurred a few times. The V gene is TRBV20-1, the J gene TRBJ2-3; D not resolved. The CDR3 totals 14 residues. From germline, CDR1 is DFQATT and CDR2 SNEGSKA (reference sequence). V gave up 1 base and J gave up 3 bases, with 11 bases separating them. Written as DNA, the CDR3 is TGCAGTGCTAGAGTCCACGCCGGTACAGATACGCAGTATTTT. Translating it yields CSARVHAGTDTQYF.

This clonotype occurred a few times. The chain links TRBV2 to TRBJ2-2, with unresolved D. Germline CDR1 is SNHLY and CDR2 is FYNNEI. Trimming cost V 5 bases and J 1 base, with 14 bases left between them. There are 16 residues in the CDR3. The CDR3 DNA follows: TGTGCCAGCAGTCCAAGACGCCTACAGAACACCGGGGAGCTGTTTTTT. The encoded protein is CASSPRRLQNTGELFF.

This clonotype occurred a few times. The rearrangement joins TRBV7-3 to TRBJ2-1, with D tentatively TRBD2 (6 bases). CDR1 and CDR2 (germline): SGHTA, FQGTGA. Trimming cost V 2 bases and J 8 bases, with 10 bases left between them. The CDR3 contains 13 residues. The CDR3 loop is CASSLGRRDEQFF. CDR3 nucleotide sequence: TGTGCCAGCAGCTTAGGTAGGAGGGATGAGCAGTTCTTC.

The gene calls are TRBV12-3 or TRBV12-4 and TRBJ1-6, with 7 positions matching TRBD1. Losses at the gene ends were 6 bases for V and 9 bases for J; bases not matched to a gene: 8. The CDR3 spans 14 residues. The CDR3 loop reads CASSPTGKSSPLHF. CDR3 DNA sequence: TGTGCCAGCAGCCCGACAGGGAAGAGTTCACCCCTCCACTTT.

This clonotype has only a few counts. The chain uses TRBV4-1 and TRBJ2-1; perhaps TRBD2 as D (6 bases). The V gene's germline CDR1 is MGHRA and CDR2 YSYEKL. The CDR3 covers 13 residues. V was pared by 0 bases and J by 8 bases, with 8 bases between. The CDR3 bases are TGCGCCAGCAGCCAAGAGAGCGGGTATGAGCAGTTCTTC. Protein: CASSQESGYEQFF.

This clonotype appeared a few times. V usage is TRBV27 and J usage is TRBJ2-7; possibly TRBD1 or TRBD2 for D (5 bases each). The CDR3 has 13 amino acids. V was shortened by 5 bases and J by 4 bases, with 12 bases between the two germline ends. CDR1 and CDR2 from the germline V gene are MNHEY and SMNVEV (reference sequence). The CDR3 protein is CASSHSGTYEQYV. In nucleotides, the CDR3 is TGTGCCAGCAGTCACTCGGGGACGTACGAGCAGTACGTC.

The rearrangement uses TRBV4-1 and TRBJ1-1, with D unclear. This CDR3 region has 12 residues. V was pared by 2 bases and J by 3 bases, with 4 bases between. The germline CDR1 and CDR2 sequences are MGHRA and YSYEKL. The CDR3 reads CASSQSDTEAFF. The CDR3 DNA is TGCGCCAGCAGCCAATCGGACACTGAAGCTTTCTTT.

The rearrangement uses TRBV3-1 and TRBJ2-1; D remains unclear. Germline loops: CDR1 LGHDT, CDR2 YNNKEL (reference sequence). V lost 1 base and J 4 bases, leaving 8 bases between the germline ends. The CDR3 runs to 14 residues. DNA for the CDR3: TGTGCCAGCAGCCAAGGTAAAGGGTACAATGAGCAGTTCTTC. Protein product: CASSQGKGYNEQFF.

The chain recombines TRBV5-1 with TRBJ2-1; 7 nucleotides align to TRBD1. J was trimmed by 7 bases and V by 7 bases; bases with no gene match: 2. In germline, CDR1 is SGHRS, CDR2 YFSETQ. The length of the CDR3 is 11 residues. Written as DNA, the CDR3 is TGCGCCAGCCTCAGGGGGAATGAGCAGTTCTTC. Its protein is CASLRGNEQFF. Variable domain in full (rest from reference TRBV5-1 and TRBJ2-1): KAGVTQTPRYLIKTRGQQVTLSCSPISGHRSVSWYQQTPGQGLQFLFEYFSETQRNKGNFPGRFSGRQFSNSRSEMNVSTLELGDSALYLCASLRGNEQFFGPGTRLTVL.

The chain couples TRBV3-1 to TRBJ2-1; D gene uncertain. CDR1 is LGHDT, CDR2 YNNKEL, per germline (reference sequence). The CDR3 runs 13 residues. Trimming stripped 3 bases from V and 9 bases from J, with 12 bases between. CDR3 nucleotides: TGTGCCAGCAGCCAGCAACTCTCGGGTGAGCAGTTCTTC. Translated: CASSQQLSGEQFF.

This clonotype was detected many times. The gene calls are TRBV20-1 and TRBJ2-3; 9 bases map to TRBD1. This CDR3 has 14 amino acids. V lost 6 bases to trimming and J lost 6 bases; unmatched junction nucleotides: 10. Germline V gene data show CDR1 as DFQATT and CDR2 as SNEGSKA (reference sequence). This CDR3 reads CSAVPGQGSDTQYF. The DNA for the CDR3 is TGCAGTGCCGTCCCGGGACAGGGTTCGGATACGCAGTATTTT.

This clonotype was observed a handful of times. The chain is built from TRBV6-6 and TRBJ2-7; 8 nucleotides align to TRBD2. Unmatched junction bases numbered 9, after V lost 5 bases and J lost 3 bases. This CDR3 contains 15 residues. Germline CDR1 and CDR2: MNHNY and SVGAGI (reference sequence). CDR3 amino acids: CASSDLTSGYYEQYF. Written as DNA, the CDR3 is TGTGCCAGCAGTGACCTAACTAGCGGCTACTACGAGCAGTACTTC.

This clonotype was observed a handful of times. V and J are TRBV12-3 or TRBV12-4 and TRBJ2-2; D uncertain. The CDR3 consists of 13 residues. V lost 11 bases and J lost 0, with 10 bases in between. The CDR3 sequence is CAAQEANTGELFF. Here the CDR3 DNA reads TGTGCCGCCCAGGAAGCGAACACCGGGGAGCTGTTTTTT.

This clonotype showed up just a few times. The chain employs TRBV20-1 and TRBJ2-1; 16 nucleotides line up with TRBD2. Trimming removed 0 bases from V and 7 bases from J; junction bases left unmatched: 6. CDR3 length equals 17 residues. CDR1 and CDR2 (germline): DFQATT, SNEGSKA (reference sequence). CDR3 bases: TGCAGTGCTAGAGAGGGGACTAGCGGGGGGGCGAGGAATGAGCAGTTCTTC. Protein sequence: CSAREGTSGGARNEQFF.

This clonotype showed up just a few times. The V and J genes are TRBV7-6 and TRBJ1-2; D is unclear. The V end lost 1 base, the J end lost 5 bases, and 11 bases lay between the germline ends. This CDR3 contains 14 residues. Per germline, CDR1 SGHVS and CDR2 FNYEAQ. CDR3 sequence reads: CASSLEERGYGYTF. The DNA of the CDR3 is TGTGCCAGCAGCTTAGAGGAGAGAGGATATGGCTACACCTTC.